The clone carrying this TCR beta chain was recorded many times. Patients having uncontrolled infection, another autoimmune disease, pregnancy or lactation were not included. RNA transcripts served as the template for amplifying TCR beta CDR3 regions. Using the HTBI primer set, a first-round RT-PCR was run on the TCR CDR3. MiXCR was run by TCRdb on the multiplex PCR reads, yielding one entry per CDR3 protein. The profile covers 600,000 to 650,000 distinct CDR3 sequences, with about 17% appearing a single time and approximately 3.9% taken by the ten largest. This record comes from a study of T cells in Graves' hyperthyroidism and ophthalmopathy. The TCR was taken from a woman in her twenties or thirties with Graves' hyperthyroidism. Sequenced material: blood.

CDR3 DNA sequence: TGTGCCAGCAGTTTCATTGGAGAGGGTAGCAATCAGCCCCAGCATTTT. Its protein product is CASSFIGEGSNQPQHF. V and J are TRBV28 and TRBJ1-5; D gene uncertain. Germline loops: CDR1 MDHEN, CDR2 SYDVKM. The CDR3 is made up of 16 amino acids. The V end lost 3 bases, the J end lost 0 bases, and 12 bases lay between the germline ends.